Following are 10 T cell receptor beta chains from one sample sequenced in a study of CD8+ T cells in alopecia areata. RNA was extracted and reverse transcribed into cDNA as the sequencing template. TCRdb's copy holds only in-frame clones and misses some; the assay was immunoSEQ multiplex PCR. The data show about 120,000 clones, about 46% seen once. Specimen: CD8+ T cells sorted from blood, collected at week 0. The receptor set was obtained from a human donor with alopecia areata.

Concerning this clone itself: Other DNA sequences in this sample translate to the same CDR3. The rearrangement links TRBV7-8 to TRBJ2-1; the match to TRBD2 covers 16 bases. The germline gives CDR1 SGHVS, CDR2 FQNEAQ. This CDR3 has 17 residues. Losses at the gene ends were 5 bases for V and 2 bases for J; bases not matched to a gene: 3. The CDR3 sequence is CASSLGLAGGPYNEQFF. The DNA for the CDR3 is TGTGCCAGCAGCCTGGGACTAGCGGGGGGGCCCTACAATGAGCAGTTCTTC.

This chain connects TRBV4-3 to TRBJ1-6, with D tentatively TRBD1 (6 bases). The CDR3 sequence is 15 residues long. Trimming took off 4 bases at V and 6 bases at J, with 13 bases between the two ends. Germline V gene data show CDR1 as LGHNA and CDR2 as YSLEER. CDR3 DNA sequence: TGCGCCAGCAGCCCCGAGCAGGGGATTAATTCACCCCTCCACTTT. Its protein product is CASSPEQGINSPLHF.

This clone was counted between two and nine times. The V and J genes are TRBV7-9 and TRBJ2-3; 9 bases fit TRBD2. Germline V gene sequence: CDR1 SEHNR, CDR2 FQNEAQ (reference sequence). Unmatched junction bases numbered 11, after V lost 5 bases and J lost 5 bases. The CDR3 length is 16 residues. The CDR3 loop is CASSPGDLAGLDTQYF. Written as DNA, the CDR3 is TGTGCCAGCAGCCCCGGGGATCTAGCGGGACTAGATACGCAGTATTTT.

CDR3 nucleotide sequence: TGCGCCAGCAGCTTGGTTGGGGTGTACGAGCAGTACTTC. This sequence encodes CASSLVGVYEQYF. V and J are TRBV5-1 and TRBJ2-7, with D uncertain. This CDR3 has 13 amino acids. CDR1 and CDR2 from the germline V gene are SGHRS and YFSETQ. The V and J ends lost 0 bases and 4 bases respectively, with 8 bases between them.

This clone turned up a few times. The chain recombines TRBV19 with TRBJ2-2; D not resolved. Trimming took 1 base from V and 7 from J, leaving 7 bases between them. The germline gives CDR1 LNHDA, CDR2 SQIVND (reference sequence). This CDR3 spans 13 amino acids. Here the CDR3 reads CASSIGYGGELFF. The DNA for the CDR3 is TGTGCCAGTAGTATAGGATACGGCGGGGAGCTGTTTTTT.

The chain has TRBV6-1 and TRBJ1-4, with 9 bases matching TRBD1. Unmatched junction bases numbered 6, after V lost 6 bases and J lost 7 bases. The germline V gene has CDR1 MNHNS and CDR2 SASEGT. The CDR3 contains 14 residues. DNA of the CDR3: TGTGCCAGCAGCCGGACAGGGGAGGGTGAAAAACTGTTTTTT. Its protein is CASSRTGEGEKLFF.

The CDR3 bases are TGTGCCAGCAGCTCCAACGGAACCACTCGGTACGAGCAGTACTTC. The encoded protein is CASSSNGTTRYEQYF. The rearrangement uses TRBV7-9 and TRBJ2-7; unclear D gene. The V end lost 4 bases, the J end lost 4 bases, and 17 bases lay between the germline ends. CDR1 is SEHNR and CDR2 is FQNEAQ in the germline V gene (reference sequence). CDR3 length equals 15 residues.

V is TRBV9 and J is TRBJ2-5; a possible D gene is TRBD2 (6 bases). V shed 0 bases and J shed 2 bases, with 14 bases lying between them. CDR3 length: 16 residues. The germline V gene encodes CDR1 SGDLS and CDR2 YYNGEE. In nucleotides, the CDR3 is TGTGCCAGCAGCGTAGAATGGGGAGGTGGACAAGAGACCCAGTACTTC. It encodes CASSVEWGGGQETQYF.

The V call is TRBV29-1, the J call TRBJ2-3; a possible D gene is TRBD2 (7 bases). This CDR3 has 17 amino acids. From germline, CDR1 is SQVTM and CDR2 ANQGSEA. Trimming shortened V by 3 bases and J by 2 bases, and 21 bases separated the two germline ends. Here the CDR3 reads CSVDPELEGGPTDTQYF. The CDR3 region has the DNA TGCAGCGTTGACCCAGAACTAGAGGGGGGGCCCACAGATACGCAGTATTTT.

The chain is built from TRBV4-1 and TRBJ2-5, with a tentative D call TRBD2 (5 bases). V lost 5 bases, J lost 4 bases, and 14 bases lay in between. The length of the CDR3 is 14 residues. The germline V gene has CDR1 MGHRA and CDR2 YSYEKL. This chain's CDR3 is CASSSVGEGETQYF. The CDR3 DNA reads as TGCGCCAGCAGCTCGGTTGGCGAGGGAGAGACCCAGTACTTC.